Listed below are T cell receptor beta chains from one sample, sequenced in a study of cytomegalovirus exposure and HLA in healthy donors. Profiling relied on immunoSEQ multiplex PCR, and the TCRdb table lists in-frame clones only, not all of them. Here the sample spans 59,000 or so clones, roughly 85% being singletons. Sequenced sample: PBMCs. The receptors derive from a female donor in good health and CMV-seronegative. CDR3s include the opening cysteine and the closing phenylalanine or tryptophan. Fields, in order: D gene, V gene, clone size, J gene, CDR3 protein, CDR3 DNA. D genes are given only for firm matches. Size is omitted from some rows. Given values are once, few, many or a class for expanded clones.

TRBD2	TRBV9	.	TRBJ2-1	CASSVDGGGSYNEQFF	TGTGCCAGCAGCGTAGATGGCGGGGGCTCCTACAATGAGCAGTTCTTC
.	TRBV7-9	.	TRBJ1-6	CASSLDGDRSPLHF	TGTGCCAGCAGCTTAGACGGGGATAGGTCACCCCTCCACTTT
.	TRBV9	once	TRBJ2-5	CASSVAGGGLETQYF	TGTGCCAGCAGCGTAGCGGGCGGGGGCCTAGAGACCCAGTACTTC
.	TRBV19	.	TRBJ2-7	CASSRLPNYEQYF	TGTGCCAGTAGTCGGTTACCTAACTACGAGCAGTACTTC
.	TRBV7-2	.	TRBJ1-2	CASRLLEGGVYYGYTF	TGTGCCAGCAGGTTGTTGGAGGGTGGAGTTTACTATGGCTACACCTTC
TRBD2	TRBV10-3	.	TRBJ2-3	CAHAGGLPTDTQYF	TGTGCCCACGCGGGGGGACTTCCCACAGATACGCAGTATTTT
.	TRBV7-9	.	TRBJ1-1	CASSLDVTGTEAFF	TGTGCCAGCAGCTTAGATGTGACGGGCACTGAAGCTTTCTTT
.	TRBV6-5	.	TRBJ1-1	CASSYSVGAGEAFF	TGTGCCAGCAGTTACTCGGTGGGGGCTGGTGAAGCTTTCTTT
.	TRBV29-1	.	TRBJ1-2	CSVEGSGDYGYTF	TGCAGCGTTGAAGGCTCAGGGGACTATGGCTACACCTTC
.	TRBV6-5	.	TRBJ1-2	CASSYVLGGGYTF	TGTGCCAGCAGTTACGTTCTCGGAGGTGGCTACACCTTC
TRBD1	TRBV4-2	.	TRBJ1-5	CASSQENRGQFGYQPQHF	TGTGCCAGCAGCCAAGAAAACAGGGGGCAATTCGGGTATCAGCCCCAGCATTTT
.	TRBV11-3	few	TRBJ2-5	CASSGSSGETQYF	TGTGCCAGCAGTGGGTCGAGCGGGGAGACCCAGTACTTC
TRBD1	TRBV4-1	.	TRBJ1-1	CASSQPTGGYGGTEAFF	TGCGCCAGCAGCCAACCGACAGGGGGTTATGGTGGTACTGAAGCTTTCTTT
.	TRBV7-9	.	TRBJ1-3	CASWATAGGNTIYF	TGTGCCAGCTGGGCGACGGCGGGGGGAAACACCATATATTTT
TRBD1	TRBV5-1	once	TRBJ2-3	CASSLASGGGTDTQYF	TGCGCCAGCAGCTTGGCCTCAGGGGGCGGCACAGATACGCAGTATTTT
.	TRBV2	few	TRBJ2-2	CATGTGRTTGELFF	TGTGCCACCGGAACGGGGAGGACCACCGGGGAGCTGTTTTTT
.	TRBV27	.	TRBJ1-5	CASSLSRGNQPQHF	TGTGCCAGCAGTTTAAGCAGGGGCAATCAGCCCCAGCATTTT
TRBD2	TRBV7-2	few	TRBJ2-7	CASTRTSGMAMEQYF	TGTGCCAGCACCCGGACTAGCGGTATGGCGATGGAGCAGTACTTC
.	TRBV7-2	.	TRBJ1-2	CASSTFLTGTPYGYTF	TGTGCCAGCAGCACCTTCCTTACAGGAACCCCCTATGGCTACACCTTC
.	TRBV19	.	TRBJ1-2	CASSIPTSGGTNYGYTF	TGTGCCAGTAGTATCCCTACGAGCGGGGGGACTAACTATGGCTACACCTTC
.	TRBV19	.	TRBJ2-1	CASKPGPGTYNEQFF	TGTGCCAGTAAGCCGGGACCAGGGACATACAATGAGCAGTTCTTC
TRBD2	TRBV11-2	.	TRBJ2-7	CASTNLAGQTYEQYF	TGTGCCAGCACCAATTTAGCGGGTCAGACCTACGAGCAGTACTTC
TRBD2	TRBV7-2	few	TRBJ2-1	CASSLGTSGRRIGSEQFF	TGTGCCAGCAGCTTGGGGACTAGCGGGAGACGCATCGGGAGTGAGCAGTTCTTC
.	TRBV11-3	once	TRBJ2-5	CASSLASSSETQYF	TGTGCCAGCAGCTTAGCCTCTTCTTCAGAGACCCAGTACTTC
TRBD1	TRBV19	.	TRBJ2-7	CASSMDRASPYEQYF	TGTGCCAGTAGTATGGACAGGGCGAGTCCCTACGAGCAGTACTTC
TRBD2	TRBV6-4	.	TRBJ2-5	CASSDGTSGRETQYF	TGTGCCAGCAGTGACGGGACTAGCGGGAGAGAGACCCAGTACTTC
TRBD2	TRBV7-8	.	TRBJ2-3	CASSLRLAGSTDTQYF	TGTGCCAGCAGCTTACGACTAGCGGGAAGCACAGATACGCAGTATTTT
.	TRBV10-3	.	TRBJ1-1	CAISPLEGTNTEAFF	TGTGCCATCAGCCCTTTGGAGGGTACAAACACTGAAGCTTTCTTT
TRBD1	TRBV28	once	TRBJ1-2	CASSFQGGHYGYTF	TGTGCCAGCAGTTTCCAGGGGGGTCACTATGGCTACACCTTC
.	TRBV7-9	.	TRBJ2-1	CASSSTGGSYNEQFF	TGTGCCAGCAGTTCTACGGGCGGGTCCTACAATGAGCAGTTCTTC
TRBD1	TRBV28	.	TRBJ1-2	CASSFGQGVGGYTF	TGTGCCAGCAGTTTCGGACAGGGCGTTGGTGGCTACACCTTC
TRBD1	TRBV19	.	TRBJ2-7	CASSKPGQVTYEQYF	TGTGCCAGTAGTAAACCGGGACAGGTTACCTACGAGCAGTACTTC
.	TRBV11-1	.	TRBJ2-7	CASSSPDSSYEQYF	TGTGCCAGCAGCTCCCCTGACAGCTCCTACGAGCAGTACTTC
TRBD1	TRBV6-1	.	TRBJ1-6	CASSEWGTGINNSPLHF	TGTGCCAGCAGTGAATGGGGGACAGGGATCAATAATTCACCCCTCCACTTT
.	TRBV4-1	.	TRBJ1-1	CASSQSDTLGTEAFF	TGCGCCAGCAGCCAGAGCGATACGCTCGGCACTGAAGCTTTCTTT
.	TRBV10-3	once	TRBJ2-7	CAISERGSPTGEQYF	TGTGCCATCAGTGAGCGAGGGTCTCCGACGGGCGAGCAGTACTTC
.	TRBV4-2	.	TRBJ1-5	CASTSEAFNQPQHF	TGTGCCAGCACCTCCGAGGCTTTTAATCAGCCCCAGCATTTT
TRBD1	TRBV5-1	.	TRBJ2-5	CASRQTGTIQETQYF	TGCGCCAGCAGACAGACAGGGACGATCCAAGAGACCCAGTACTTC
.	TRBV6-5	once	TRBJ1-1	CASSYRQANTEAFF	TGTGCCAGCAGTTACAGACAGGCGAACACTGAAGCTTTCTTT
.	TRBV6-4	.	TRBJ2-3	CASAREAFTDTQYF	TGTGCCAGCGCCCGGGAAGCGTTCACAGATACGCAGTATTTT
TRBD1	TRBV11-1	.	TRBJ1-6	CASSLDRVNSPLHF	TGTGCCAGCAGCTTGGACAGGGTGAATTCACCCCTCCACTTT
.	TRBV6-1	.	TRBJ1-1	CASSRGNTEAFF	TGTGCCAGCAGCAGGGGTAACACTGAAGCTTTCTTT
.	TRBV10-3	once	TRBJ2-2	CAITSGLSAGELFF	TGTGCCATCACCTCGGGACTTAGCGCCGGGGAGCTGTTTTTT
.	TRBV7-9	.	TRBJ1-1	CSSSDSHHSPNGEAFF	TGTTCCAGCAGCGATTCCCACCACAGCCCAAACGGTGAAGCTTTCTTT
.	TRBV27	.	TRBJ2-1	CASSLDFYSYNEQFF	TGTGCCAGCAGTTTGGACTTCTACTCCTACAATGAGCAGTTCTTC
.	TRBV4-1	.	TRBJ1-1	CASSQALLRAFQAFF	TGCGCCAGCAGCCAAGCCCTGCTGCGGGCATTCCAAGCTTTCTTT
.	TRBV7-6	.	TRBJ1-6	CASSLTALATLHF	TGTGCCAGCAGCTTGACAGCGCTCGCCACCCTCCACTTT
.	TRBV7-2	.	TRBJ2-1	CASSLPPNGEQFF	TGTGCCAGCAGCCTACCCCCTAACGGTGAGCAGTTCTTC
TRBD1	TRBV4-2	.	TRBJ1-2	CASSSRDRDYGYTF	TGTGCCAGCAGCTCCCGGGACAGGGACTATGGCTACACCTTC
.	TRBV7-2	.	TRBJ2-2	CASSLDGLTGELFF	TGTGCCAGCAGCTTAGATGGCCTTACCGGGGAGCTGTTTTTT
TRBD1	TRBV11-1	.	TRBJ2-2	CASSLAWQGATGELFF	TGTGCCAGCAGCTTAGCGTGGCAGGGGGCGACCGGGGAGCTGTTTTTT
.	TRBV27	.	TRBJ2-6	CASRDPGSGANVLTF	TGTGCCAGCAGAGATCCGGGTTCTGGGGCCAACGTCCTGACTTTC
.	TRBV5-1	.	TRBJ2-6	CASRRNPQGIEAGANGLTF	TGCGCCAGCAGGAGGAACCCCCAGGGAATCGAGGCTGGGGCCAACGGCCTGACTTTC
.	TRBV6-5	once	TRBJ2-5	CASSGSLPAQETQYF	TGTGCCAGCAGTGGGTCCTTGCCAGCGCAAGAGACCCAGTACTTC
TRBD1	TRBV7-9	.	TRBJ2-1	CASSRTGANSYNEQFF	TGTGCCAGCAGCAGGACAGGGGCTAATTCCTACAATGAGCAGTTCTTC
.	TRBV25-1	.	TRBJ2-7	CASSDLAEQYF	TGTGCCAGCAGTGATTTGGCTGAGCAGTACTTC
.	TRBV18	.	TRBJ1-4	CASSGGSGNEKLFF	TGTGCCAGCTCAGGGGGCTCTGGGAACGAAAAACTGTTTTTT
TRBD2	TRBV30	once	TRBJ2-1	CAWNSGSGNEQFF	TGTGCCTGGAATAGCGGGAGTGGCAATGAGCAGTTCTTC